Described below is a single T cell receptor beta chain sequence and its context. Antigen unknown. These data originate in a study of T cell responses to AZD1222 COVID-19 vaccine. Whole-study findings and limits: Repertoire sampling happened only post peak T cell response. A mostly white British donor set with more females was recruited, and clonal diversity was possibly underestimated. Spike-specific TCR repertoires showed rising breadth and depth after two AZD1222 doses.

Profiled with immunoSEQ multiplex PCR; TCRdb holds only in-frame clones, not every one. Of 150,000 or so clones in the sample, about 87% are singletons; the top ten hold about 3.2%. The TCR originated in an adult in good health. Sequences were derived from peripheral blood, sampled on day 0 of MenACWY control vaccination.

The CDR3 loop is CASSLGSGRTEAFF. DNA of the CDR3: TGTGCCAGCAGCTTAGGCTCAGGAAGGACTGAAGCTTTCTTT. The chain joins TRBV11-1 to TRBJ1-1; no definite D call. With 1 base removed from V and 5 bases from J, the gap between germline ends came to 11 bases. The CDR3 sequence is 14 residues long. Germline loops: CDR1 SGHAT, CDR2 FQDESV (reference sequence).